This passage covers 26 T cell receptor beta chains from one sample sequenced in a study of blood T cell repertoires in COVID-19. Here immunoSEQ multiplex PCR was the method, and the copy in TCRdb shows in-frame clones only, minus some. This table has 25,000 to 30,000 clones, approximately 88% appearing once. Sequencing was done on a sample of peripheral blood. The receptors come from a human donor in a cohort sampled during active COVID-19.

This chain joins TRBV6-5 and TRBJ2-5; the D gene is possibly TRBD2 (6 bases). This CDR3 spans 15 amino acids. Germline assignment: CDR1 MNHEY and CDR2 SVGAGI. V was cut by 0 bases and J by 0 bases, with 8 bases left in between. CDR3 DNA: TGTGCCAGCAGTTACTCGGGGGACTACCAAGAGACCCAGTACTTC. Protein: CASSYSGDYQETQYF.

This chain links TRBV4-2 with TRBJ2-7, with 10 bases that match TRBD2. The CDR3 runs to 16 residues. In germline, CDR1 is LGHNA, CDR2 YNFKEQ. V was clipped by 4 bases and J by 2 bases; unmatched bases: 8. The CDR3 bases are TGTGCCAGCAGCCCCCGACGGCTAGCGGGAGCCTACGAGCAGTACTTC. Translated, it gives CASSPRRLAGAYEQYF.

This clone turned up a few times. The chain links TRBV30 to TRBJ2-1; perhaps TRBD1 as D (6 bases). The length of the CDR3 is 15 residues. Trimming shortened V by 6 bases and J by 0 bases, and 15 bases separated the two germline ends. Looked up from germline, CDR1 is GTSNPN and CDR2 is SVGIG (reference sequence). The CDR3 region has the DNA TGTGCCTGTTCCCTGGACAGCGCCTCCTACAATGAGCAGTTCTTC. It codes for CACSLDSASYNEQFF. Supplemented by reference TRBV30 and TRBJ2-1, the full variable domain reads SQTIHQWPATLVQPVGSPLSLECTVEGTSNPNLYWYRQAAGRGLQLLFYSVGIGQISSEVPQNLSASRPQDRQFILSSKKLLLSDSGFYLCACSLDSASYNEQFFGPGTRLTVL.

The chain joins TRBV30 to TRBJ2-5; the D gene is possibly TRBD1 (7 bases). The CDR3 contains 15 residues. V lost 2 bases and J lost 4, with 17 bases in between. Germline CDR1 GTSNPN, CDR2 SVGIG (reference sequence). The CDR3: CAWSTPGGRAETQYF. As DNA, the CDR3 is TGTGCCTGGAGTACACCAGGGGGGCGCGCAGAGACCCAGTACTTC.

The chain is built from TRBV29-1 and TRBJ1-2, with 9 bases aligning to TRBD1. J lost 8 bases, V lost 0 bases, and 7 bases had no gene match. The CDR3 spans 14 residues. In germline, CDR1 is SQVTM, CDR2 ANQGSEA. The CDR3 DNA reads TGCAGCGTTGAAGATTCGGGACAGGGTTGGGGCTACACCTTC. As protein: CSVEDSGQGWGYTF.

The rearrangement links TRBV5-4 to TRBJ2-7; 9 bases are a match to TRBD2. This CDR3 has 15 residues. Germline CDR1 SGHNT, CDR2 YYREEE (reference sequence). With 4 bases clipped from V and 3 bases from J, the junction kept 8 bases outside the gene matches. For the CDR3, the DNA is TGTGCCAGCAGCCCCGGACTAGCGACGAACTACGAGCAGTACTTC. Protein sequence: CASSPGLATNYEQYF. The variable domain in full, with the rest retrieved from reference TRBV5-4 and TRBJ2-7, is ETGVTQSPTHLIKTRGQQVTLRCSSQSGHNTVSWYQQALGQGPQFIFQYYREEENGRGNFPPRFSGLQFPNYSSELNVNALELDDSALYLCASSPGLATNYEQYFGPGTRLTVT.

The chain links TRBV10-3 to TRBJ2-6, with TRBD1 identical over 7 bases. CDR1 is ENHRY, CDR2 SYGVKD, per germline. V lost 4 bases to trimming and J lost 2 bases; unmatched junction nucleotides: 8. This CDR3 contains 17 residues. The CDR3 region is CAISARQGSAGANVLTF. The CDR3 DNA follows: TGTGCCATCAGTGCCCGACAGGGAAGTGCTGGGGCCAACGTCCTGACTTTC.

The chain employs TRBV5-1 and TRBJ2-7; the match to TRBD2 covers 11 bases. With V trimmed by 1 base and J by 3 bases, 12 bases remained unmatched. Germline V gene sequence: CDR1 SGHRS, CDR2 YFSETQ. CDR3 length: 18 residues. In DNA form, the CDR3 reads TGCGCCAGCAGCTTGCAGGGTAGCGGGGGGGCCCACGTCTACGAGCAGTACTTC. It encodes CASSLQGSGGAHVYEQYF.

The chain links TRBV27 to TRBJ1-6; the D is unclear. CDR3 size: 17 residues. From germline, CDR1 is MNHEY and CDR2 SMNVEV (reference sequence). V was clipped by 8 bases and J by 10 bases, with 27 bases between them. CDR3 sequence (DNA): TGTGCCAGCCTCCCCTCCGGACTGCCTCAGAAGGGCTCACCCCTCCACTTT. Translation gives CASLPSGLPQKGSPLHF.

This chain uses TRBV18 with TRBJ2-1; D is perhaps TRBD2 (6 bases). The CDR3 runs to 15 residues. Per the germline V gene, CDR1 is KGHSH and CDR2 is LQKENI. With 4 bases removed from V and 4 bases from J, the gap between germline ends came to 14 bases. CDR3 region: CASSLAGRDYNEQFF. The CDR3 bases are TGTGCCAGCTCACTGGCGGGGAGAGATTACAATGAGCAGTTCTTC.

The chain employs TRBV5-4 and TRBJ1-2; D might be TRBD1 (6 bases). CDR1 is SGHNT and CDR2 is YYREEE in the germline V gene (reference sequence). V was trimmed by 4 bases and J by 4 bases, leaving 14 bases between them. This CDR3 region has 14 residues. In DNA form, the CDR3 reads TGTGCCAGCAGCCCGGGTGTAGGGGGCTATGGCTACACCTTC. It encodes CASSPGVGGYGYTF.

This chain joins TRBV5-4 and TRBJ1-1; no definite D call. The CDR3 length is 14 residues. The V gene's germline CDR1 is SGHNT and CDR2 YYREEE (reference sequence). Trimming shortened V by 2 bases and J by 1 base, and 9 bases separated the two germline ends. The CDR3 DNA follows: TGTGCCAGCAGCTTAAAGGAGAGGAACACTGAAGCTTTCTTT. Amino acid sequence: CASSLKERNTEAFF. Drawing the rest from reference TRBV5-4 and TRBJ1-1, the complete variable domain is ETGVTQSPTHLIKTRGQQVTLRCSSQSGHNTVSWYQQALGQGPQFIFQYYREEENGRGNFPPRFSGLQFPNYSSELNVNALELDDSALYLCASSLKERNTEAFFGQGTRLTVV.

The genes are TRBV6-2 or TRBV6-3 and TRBJ2-7, with 7 bases identical to TRBD1. The CDR3 spans 13 residues. V was clipped by 4 bases and J by 3 bases; unmatched bases: 3. Germline V gene data show CDR1 as MNHEY and CDR2 as SVGEGT. The CDR3 sequence: CASSWDSFYEQYF. In DNA, the CDR3 is TGTGCCAGCAGTTGGGACAGTTTCTACGAGCAGTACTTC.

This chain joins TRBV21-1 and TRBJ1-6; TRBD1, the table's D call, lacks a check against the DNA. TRBV21-1 is a recognized pseudogene. The CDR3 extends over 20 amino acids. CDR3 in DNA: TGTGCCAGCAGCAAAAAACCAGGATCCGGGACAGGGAAGGATAATTCACCCCTCCACTTT. As protein: CASSKKPGSGTGKDNSPLHF.

As DNA, the CDR3 is TGTGCCACCATGGACAGGGAGGGAGCTGGCTACACCTTC. This sequence encodes CATMDREGAGYTF. The chain recombines TRBV7-6 with TRBJ1-2; 8 positions agree with TRBD1. Germline CDR1 reads SGHVS; CDR2 reads FNYEAQ. After removal of 10 bases from V and 7 bases from J, the junction contained 11 bases not matched to a gene. The CDR3 contains 13 residues.

The CDR3 is CAISERAGLYNEQFF. Written as DNA, the CDR3 is TGTGCCATCAGTGAGAGGGCGGGGCTCTACAATGAGCAGTTCTTC. This chain uses TRBV10-3 with TRBJ2-1; TRBD2 might be the D (6 bases). Germline V gene sequence: CDR1 ENHRY, CDR2 SYGVKD. The CDR3 spans 15 residues. The V gene lost 2 bases and the J gene lost 3 bases, with 11 bases spanning the gap.

The CDR3 DNA follows: TGTGCCAGCAGTTTTGGTGGAGAAACCCAGTACTTC. This translates into CASSFGGETQYF. V gene TRBV27 combines with J gene TRBJ2-5, with D uncertain. The V gene's germline CDR1 is MNHEY and CDR2 SMNVEV (reference sequence). Trimming stripped 3 bases from V and 8 bases from J, with 10 bases between. CDR3 length: 12 residues.

This clone was picked up one time. The chain is built from TRBV7-3 and TRBJ2-1; a possible D gene is TRBD1 (6 bases). The V end was cut by 4 bases, the J end by 6 bases, with 13 bases between. Germline V gene sequence: CDR1 SGHTA, CDR2 FQGTGA. The CDR3 covers 14 residues. This CDR3 reads CASSSSTGSNEQFF. The CDR3 DNA is TGTGCCAGCAGCTCATCAACAGGGAGCAATGAGCAGTTCTTC.

This sequence joins TRBV9 and TRBJ1-1, with D uncertain. Trimming shortened V by 4 bases and J by 1 base, and 11 bases separated the two germline ends. Per the germline V gene, CDR1 is SGDLS and CDR2 is YYNGEE. The CDR3 consists of 14 residues. CDR3 loop: CASSPQTTNTEAFF. The CDR3 nucleotides are TGTGCCAGCAGCCCACAAACCACGAACACTGAAGCTTTCTTT.

The chain joins TRBV19 to TRBJ2-1; maybe TRBD2 (6 bases). Germline V gene lookup returns CDR1 LNHDA and CDR2 SQIVND (reference sequence). This CDR3 has 14 amino acids. Between the trimmed V and J ends, which lost 3 bases and 3 bases, there was a span of 9 bases. The CDR3 DNA reads TGTGCCAGTAGTATGGCGGGGAACTACAATGAGCAGTTCTTC. Translation: CASSMAGNYNEQFF.

V gene TRBV6-2 or TRBV6-3 combines with J gene TRBJ1-2, with D possibly TRBD1 on 6 matching bases. The CDR3 runs to 15 residues. Germline CDR1 reads MNHEY; CDR2 reads SVGEGT. Trimming stripped 5 bases from V and 4 bases from J, with 17 bases between. Here the CDR3 reads CASSRTGGAGYGYTF. As DNA, the CDR3 is TGTGCCAGCAGTAGGACGGGGGGCGCGGGCTATGGCTACACCTTC.

The DNA for the CDR3 is TGTGCCAGCACGGGGGATATGGTAGTCACTGAAGCTTTCTTT. It is translated as CASTGDMVVTEAFF. The V and J genes are TRBV2 and TRBJ1-1; D might be TRBD1 (5 bases). The CDR3 consists of 14 residues. CDR1 and CDR2 (germline): SNHLY, FYNNEI. Trimming took off 7 bases at V and 4 bases at J, with 16 bases between the two ends.

This chain connects TRBV5-5 to TRBJ2-3; D unresolved. The CDR3 consists of 16 residues. CDR1 is SGHKS and CDR2 is YYEKEE in the germline V gene (reference sequence). V dropped 4 bases and J dropped 5 bases, with 20 bases sitting between them. CDR3: CASSLSDSTPGDTQYF. The CDR3 bases are TGTGCCAGCAGCCTTTCAGACTCCACGCCCGGAGATACGCAGTATTTT.

The V gene is TRBV9, the J gene TRBJ2-2, with 8 bases identical to TRBD1. V gave up 0 bases and J gave up 5 bases; unmatched junction bases: 9. Germline CDR1 and CDR2: SGDLS and YYNGEE. The CDR3 covers 17 residues. The CDR3 protein is CASSVARTGPTTGELFF. For the CDR3, the DNA is TGTGCCAGCAGCGTAGCTCGGACAGGGCCTACAACCGGGGAGCTGTTTTTT.

The chain combines TRBV28 with TRBJ1-2; 7 nucleotides match TRBD1. V was pared by 6 bases and J by 5 bases, with 6 bases of the junction left unmatched. The germline CDR1 and CDR2 sequences are MDHEN and SYDVKM. The CDR3 has 13 residues. Here the CDR3 reads CASRGRGDYGYTF. CDR3 DNA: TGTGCCAGCAGAGGCAGGGGGGATTATGGCTACACCTTC.

CDR3 DNA sequence: TGTGCCTGGCAGATTACTAGCGGGGGGGTCAATGAGCAGTTCTTC. This sequence encodes CAWQITSGGVNEQFF. The chain couples TRBV30 to TRBJ2-1; TRBD2 matches 13 bases. The J segment lost 6 bases and the V segment lost 5 bases, leaving 7 bases of the junction unmatched. The CDR3 spans 15 residues. Germline V gene lookup returns CDR1 GTSNPN and CDR2 SVGIG (reference sequence).